The 17 T cell receptor beta chains below come from one sample, sequenced in a study of Ad26.COV2.S vaccination and SARS-CoV-2 variants. Only in-frame clones appear in the TCRdb table, and some are missing; sequencing was by immunoSEQ multiplex PCR. The data contain about 400,000 clones, approximately 91% of them seen just once; the ten biggest clones take up 1.9%. Treatment in this sample: around 19 received Ad26.COV2.S at low or high dose, single or two shots; about 5 received placebo; per-sample allocation not given. The investigators took samples on day 63 after the first vaccine or placebo injection. The sample was peripheral blood, taken in a trial of Ad26.COV2.S vaccine versus placebo. All receptors come from a person between 18 and 60 years old who received the Ad26.COV2.S COVID-19 vaccine or a placebo.

This rearrangement joins TRBV11-3 to TRBJ2-3, with TRBD2 as a possible D gene (6 bases). Germline values: CDR1 SGHNT, CDR2 YENEEA. This CDR3 is 14 amino acids long. V lost 6 bases and J lost 1, with 11 bases in between. The CDR3: CASSSGWGTDTQYF. The CDR3 DNA reads TGTGCCAGCAGTAGCGGTTGGGGCACAGATACGCAGTATTTT.

The chain couples TRBV30 to TRBJ2-5; tentatively, D is TRBD2 (5 bases). Germline CDR1 reads GTSNPN; CDR2 reads SVGIG (reference sequence). CDR3 length: 13 residues. Trimming pared 0 bases from V and 4 bases from J, leaving 9 bases between. The CDR3 DNA reads as TGTGCCTGGAGTGTACGTGGGAGAGAGACCCAGTACTTC. Translating gives CAWSVRGRETQYF.

The chain is built from TRBV7-3 and TRBJ2-1; 9 positions agree with TRBD2. With 5 bases clipped from V and 5 bases from J, the junction kept 7 bases outside the gene matches. This CDR3 region has 15 residues. CDR1 and CDR2 (germline): SGHTA, FQGTGA. The CDR3 DNA reads TGTGCCAGCAGCCAGACTAGCGGCCAGGACAATGAGCAGTTCTTC. Translated, it gives CASSQTSGQDNEQFF.

This clone has only a few counts. The V and J genes are TRBV19 and TRBJ1-1; D is unresolved. Germline V CDR1 and CDR2: LNHDA, SQIVND (reference sequence). V lost 4 bases to trimming and J lost 0 bases, with 12 bases between them. The length of the CDR3 is 15 residues. The CDR3 sequence is CASSTGGLLNTEAFF. As DNA, the CDR3 is TGTGCCAGTAGTACTGGCGGACTGTTGAACACTGAAGCTTTCTTT.

The chain employs TRBV27 and TRBJ2-1; 8 positions agree with TRBD2. The J segment lost 8 bases and the V segment lost 8 bases, leaving 14 bases of the junction unmatched. This CDR3 has 15 residues. Looked up from germline, CDR1 is MNHEY and CDR2 is SMNVEV (reference sequence). The CDR3 nucleotides are TGTGCCAGCGGTCTGGGAAGCGGGAGTATTCATGAGCAGTTCTTC. This translates into CASGLGSGSIHEQFF.

The chain combines TRBV5-8 with TRBJ2-3; 9 nucleotides agree with TRBD2. Germline V lookup: CDR1 SGHTS, CDR2 YDEGEE. With V trimmed by 0 bases and J by 3 bases, 5 bases remained unmatched. This CDR3 region has 16 residues. CDR3 amino acids: CASSLGLAGFTDTQYF. The DNA for the CDR3 is TGTGCCAGCAGCTTGGGTCTAGCGGGATTTACAGATACGCAGTATTTT.

V gene TRBV14 combines with J gene TRBJ1-4; 7 bases map to TRBD1. The CDR3 runs 15 residues. The V gene end was trimmed by 5 bases and the J gene end by 1 base; junction bases not matched to a gene: 4. CDR1 and CDR2 from the germline V gene are SGHDN and FVKESK. Written as DNA, the CDR3 is TGTGCCAGCAGCGTCCGACAGGGAACTAATGAAAAACTGTTTTTT. This encodes CASSVRQGTNEKLFF.

This chain joins TRBV19 and TRBJ1-5; 10 bases map to TRBD1. This CDR3 spans 16 amino acids. The V gene end was trimmed by 3 bases and the J gene end by 2 bases; junction bases not matched to a gene: 4. Germline V CDR1 and CDR2: LNHDA, SQIVND (reference sequence). The CDR3 sequence is CASSILGTGGNQPQHF. The CDR3 nucleotides read TGTGCCAGTAGTATCCTCGGGACAGGGGGCAATCAGCCCCAGCATTTT. Full variable domain (outside the CDR3, taken from reference TRBV19 and TRBJ1-5): DGGITQSPKYLFRKEGQNVTLSCEQNLNHDAMYWYRQDPGQGLRLIYYSQIVNDFQKGDIAEGYSVSREKKESFPLTVTSAQKNPTAFYLCASSILGTGGNQPQHFGDGTRLSIL.

This clone has just one count. CDR3 residues: CASSVSYEQYF. For the CDR3, the DNA is TGTGCCAGCAGTGTTTCCTACGAGCAGTACTTC. The chain is built from TRBV25-1 and TRBJ2-7; D uncertain. The V and J ends lost 4 bases and 1 base respectively, with 2 bases between them. This CDR3 is 11 amino acids long. Germline CDR1 is MGHDK and CDR2 is SYGVNS.

In its sample, this clone was seen a few times. CDR3 in amino acids: CASSPSGDRGRFNQPQHF. Written as DNA, the CDR3 is TGTGCCAGCAGCCCTTCTGGCGACAGGGGGAGATTCAATCAGCCCCAGCATTTT. V and J are TRBV7-2 and TRBJ1-5, with 9 positions matching TRBD1. V lost 5 bases to trimming and J lost 3 bases; unmatched junction nucleotides: 14. The CDR3 consists of 18 residues. Germline V gene data show CDR1 as SGHTA and CDR2 as FQGNSA.

The sample holds a few counts of this clone. V is TRBV11-3 and J is TRBJ2-1; 11 positions match TRBD2. The CDR3 totals 14 residues. Germline V gene data show CDR1 as SGHNT and CDR2 as YENEEA. V dropped 10 bases and J dropped 7; count of bases not matched to a gene: 9. The DNA for the CDR3 is TGTGCCACCCAGAGGGTAGCGGGAGGGAATGAGCAGTTCTTC. Translated, it gives CATQRVAGGNEQFF.

This chain joins TRBV28 and TRBJ1-2, with D possibly being TRBD1 (5 bases). In germline, CDR1 is MDHEN, CDR2 SYDVKM. The V gene lost 2 bases and the J gene lost 4 bases, with 8 bases spanning the gap. This CDR3 has 13 amino acids. CDR3 amino acids: CASSLGGGYGYTF. The CDR3 bases are TGTGCCAGCAGTTTAGGGGGAGGCTATGGCTACACCTTC.

This chain joins TRBV5-1 and TRBJ2-1, with 7 bases lining up with TRBD1. There are 14 residues in the CDR3. Germline V gene data show CDR1 as SGHRS and CDR2 as YFSETQ. Trimming removed 2 bases from V and 6 bases from J; junction bases left unmatched: 5. CDR3 sequence: CASSFDRVGNEQFF. Written as DNA, the CDR3 is TGCGCCAGCAGCTTCGACAGGGTAGGCAATGAGCAGTTCTTC.

This clone has only one observation. The J gene is TRBJ2-5, the V gene TRBV7-2; no reliable D call. With 1 base removed from V and 7 bases from J, the gap between germline ends came to 7 bases. The CDR3 totals 12 residues. The V gene's germline CDR1 is SGHTA and CDR2 FQGNSA. For the CDR3, the DNA is TGTGCCAGCAGCTTAGATTGGGGGACCCAGTACTTC. Translation gives CASSLDWGTQYF.

This clone was detected once. The J gene is TRBJ1-6, the V gene TRBV6-5; no reliable D call. Germline V gives CDR1 MNHEY, CDR2 SVGAGI. The CDR3 extends over 13 amino acids. The V end lost 8 bases, the J end lost 13 bases, and 18 bases lay between the germline ends. In nucleotides, the CDR3 is TGTGCCAGCTGCCGAGACTATGAGCCGCCCCTCCACTTT. Amino acids: CASCRDYEPPLHF.

This clone was picked up one time. The genes are TRBV7-9 and TRBJ2-3, with 10 bases aligning to TRBD2. The germline gives CDR1 SEHNR, CDR2 FQNEAQ (reference sequence). J was trimmed by 4 bases and V by 5 bases; bases with no gene match: 15. CDR3 size: 18 residues. CDR3 sequence reads: CASSRAVASGSWADTQYF. The CDR3 region has the DNA TGTGCCAGCAGCCGTGCCGTGGCTAGCGGGAGTTGGGCAGATACGCAGTATTTT.

The J gene is TRBJ2-7, the V gene TRBV7-2; TRBD2 matches 12 bases. This CDR3 contains 15 residues. CDR1 is SGHTA and CDR2 is FQGNSA in the germline V gene. With 4 bases clipped from V and 5 bases from J, the junction kept 6 bases outside the gene matches. CDR3 residues: CASSSSGRALDEQYF. CDR3 DNA sequence: TGTGCCAGCAGCTCTAGCGGGAGGGCCCTTGACGAGCAGTACTTC.